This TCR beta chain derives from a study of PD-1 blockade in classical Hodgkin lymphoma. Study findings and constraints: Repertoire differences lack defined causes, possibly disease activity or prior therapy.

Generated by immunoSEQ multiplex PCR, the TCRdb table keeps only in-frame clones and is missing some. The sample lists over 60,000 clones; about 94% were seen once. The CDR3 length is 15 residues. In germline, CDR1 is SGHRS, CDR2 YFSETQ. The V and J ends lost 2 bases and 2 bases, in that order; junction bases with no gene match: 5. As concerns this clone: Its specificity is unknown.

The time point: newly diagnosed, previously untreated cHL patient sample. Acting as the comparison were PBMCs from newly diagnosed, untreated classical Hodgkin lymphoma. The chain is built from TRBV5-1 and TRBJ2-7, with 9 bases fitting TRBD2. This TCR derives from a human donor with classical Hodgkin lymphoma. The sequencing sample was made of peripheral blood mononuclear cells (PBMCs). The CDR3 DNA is TGCGCCAGCAGCTTAACTAGCGGGTTCGCCTACGAGCAGTACTTC. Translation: CASSLTSGFAYEQYF.